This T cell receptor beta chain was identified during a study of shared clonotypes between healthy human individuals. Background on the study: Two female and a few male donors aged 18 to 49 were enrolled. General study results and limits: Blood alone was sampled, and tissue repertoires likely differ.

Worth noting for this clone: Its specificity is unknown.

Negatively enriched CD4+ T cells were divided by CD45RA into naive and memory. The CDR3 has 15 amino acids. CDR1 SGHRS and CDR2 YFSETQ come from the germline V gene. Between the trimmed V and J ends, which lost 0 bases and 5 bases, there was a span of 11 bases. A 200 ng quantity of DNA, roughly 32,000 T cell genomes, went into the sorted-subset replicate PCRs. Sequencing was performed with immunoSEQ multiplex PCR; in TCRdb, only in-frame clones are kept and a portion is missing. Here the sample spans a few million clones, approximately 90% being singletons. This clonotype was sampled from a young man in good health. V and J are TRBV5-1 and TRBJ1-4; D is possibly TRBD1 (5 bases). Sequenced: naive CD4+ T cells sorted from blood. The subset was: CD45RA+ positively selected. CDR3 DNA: TGCGCCAGCAGCTTGGTTCAGGGCCGAAATGAAAAACTGTTTTTT. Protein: CASSLVQGRNEKLFF.